This T cell receptor beta chain derives from a study of vaccination effects on CD4 cells after COVID-19 (dated 2022 in TCRdb). With respect to the entire study: In the ViraFEST assay, PBMC were stimulated with viral peptide pools, and TCR sequencing was then used to find antigen-specific CD4+ T cell clonotypes based on their expansion. Across the study, the median time from the second dose to post-vaccine sampling was 72 days (range 14 to 241). About 2.1 million PBMC per well were cultured with about 10 ug/ml peptides in IMDM containing approximately 4.7% human AB serum, roughly 9.5 IU/ml IL-2 and gentamicin. SARS-CoV-2 spike-specific CD4+ TCR repertoires from before and after mRNA vaccination were compared in COVID-19 convalescent patients and in infection-naive vaccine recipients. A total of 10 COVID-19 convalescent patients and several SARS-CoV-2-naive healthy vaccine recipients were included in the full study. In the study, cultures from other donors were sequenced using the Oncomine TCR Beta short-read assay on an Illumina iSeq 100.

Study-wide conclusions, independent of this receptor: At late post-vaccination timepoints, both infection-induced and vaccine-induced clones showed marked clonal contraction, consistent with waning T cell responses. Limitations of the study were the small number of convalescent patients and the absence of early post-infection timepoints. In healthy vaccine recipients, vaccine-induced clones were almost all SARS-CoV-2 mono-reactive, with only 1 of 255 being cross-reactive with common cold coronaviruses.

After more than 9 days of culture, CD4+ T cells were isolated with the EasySep CD4+ T cell isolation kit. Each participant received two doses of an mRNA SARS-CoV-2 vaccine, either BNT162b2 or mRNA-1273. Negative nucleocapsid antibody results before and after vaccination confirmed that the healthy vaccine recipients had no prior SARS-CoV-2 infection. On days 3 and 7, half of the culture medium was replaced with fresh IL-2-containing medium. Unless noted otherwise, every peptide stimulation condition was cultured in triplicate wells. PBMC were separated from whole blood using Ficoll-Paque Plus gradient centrifugation and were then either cryopreserved at -140C or used fresh. Genomic DNA was extracted from cultured CD4+ T cells with the QIAamp micro DNA kit. The protocol used for the library was the immunoSEQ multiplex PCR assay. DNA from the CD4+ T cells that had been cultured and isolated underwent TCR beta CDR3 sequencing. In the paper's pipeline: The analysis removed non-productive TCR sequences, trimmed reads to the CDR3 region, and retained only CDR3s that were 7 or more amino acids long. The MANAFEST web app was used to identify antigen-specific clonotypes by comparing expansion in peptide wells with expansion in reference cultures. For clones to be considered positive, expansion at FDR<0.05 versus reference and all other wells, an odds ratio above 5, and a frequency above 0.1% in two replicate wells were required. Cross-reactive clonotypes were defined as significantly expanded in SARS-CoV-2 spike wells and in at least one common cold coronavirus spike condition. Using the stringdist R package, CDR3 similarity was measured by Levenshtein distance, and unrooted trees were constructed with ape in R 3.6.1. In its TCRdb copy, this immuneACCESS table keeps in-frame sequences only and misses some clones. Where compared with another copy, unresolved V genes explain less than half of these, and the others have no known cause. V and J calls and clone size follow that table, whereas D and trimming were derived from the DNA. This sample comprises about 73,000 clones, around 69% of them detected only once. The ten largest clones capture approximately 2% of the sample.

CDR1 and CDR2 are read off the germline V gene as SGHRS and YFSETQ. From the cysteine through the phenylalanine, the CDR3 covers 16 amino acids. Only the CDR3 DNA stays, 48 bases, in frame from base 1. Trimming accounts for 4 bases at V and 3 bases at J, while the number of junction bases matched to no gene is 11. Remarks on this clone: The antigen it binds to is not known. Base qualities are not provided; no much larger clone lies one nucleotide away.

This TCR derives from a human donor who received a COVID-19 vaccine. Recombination joined TRBV5-1 with TRBJ2-3, with 7 junctional bases fitting TRBD1. Material: CD4+ T cells from PBMCs cultured without peptide, obtained after COVID-19 vaccination. The CDR3 reads CASSIGDSSGTDTQYF. The bases read TGCGCCAGCAGCATTGGGGACAGTTCGGGGACAGATACGCAGTATTTT. With the rest looked up from the reference TRBV5-1 and TRBJ2-3 genes rather than sequenced, the full variable domain is KAGVTQTPRYLIKTRGQQVTLSCSPISGHRSVSWYQQTPGQGLQFLFEYFSETQRNKGNFPGRFSGRQFSNSRSEMNVSTLELGDSALYLCASSIGDSSGTDTQYFGPGTRLTVL.